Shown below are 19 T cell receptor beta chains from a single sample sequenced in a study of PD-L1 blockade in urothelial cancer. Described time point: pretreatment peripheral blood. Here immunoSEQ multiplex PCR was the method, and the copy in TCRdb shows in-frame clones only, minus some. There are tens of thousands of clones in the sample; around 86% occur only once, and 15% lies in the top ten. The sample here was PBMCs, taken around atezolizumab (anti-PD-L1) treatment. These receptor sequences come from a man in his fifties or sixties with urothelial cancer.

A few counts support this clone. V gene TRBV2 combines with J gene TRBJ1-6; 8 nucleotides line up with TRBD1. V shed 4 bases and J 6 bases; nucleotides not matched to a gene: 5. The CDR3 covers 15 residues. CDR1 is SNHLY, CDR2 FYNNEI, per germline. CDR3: CASSGEGQANSPLHF. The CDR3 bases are TGTGCCAGCAGTGGAGAGGGACAGGCTAATTCACCCCTCCACTTT.

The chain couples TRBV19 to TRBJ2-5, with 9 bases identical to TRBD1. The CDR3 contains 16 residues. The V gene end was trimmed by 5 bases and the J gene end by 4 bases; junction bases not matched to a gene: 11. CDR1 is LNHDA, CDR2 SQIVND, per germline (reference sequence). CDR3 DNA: TGTGCCAGTAGTCCTAGCCAAACAGGGGGCACAGAGACCCAGTACTTC. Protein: CASSPSQTGGTETQYF.

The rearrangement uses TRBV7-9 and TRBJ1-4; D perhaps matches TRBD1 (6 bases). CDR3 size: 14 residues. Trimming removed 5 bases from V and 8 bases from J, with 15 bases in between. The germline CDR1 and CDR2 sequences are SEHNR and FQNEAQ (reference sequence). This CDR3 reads CASSPADSGEKLFF. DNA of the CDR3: TGTGCCAGCAGCCCCGCGGACAGCGGCGAAAAACTGTTTTTT. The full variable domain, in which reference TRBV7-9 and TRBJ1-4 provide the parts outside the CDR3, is DTGVSQNPRHKITKRGQNVTFRCDPISEHNRLYWYRQTLGQGPEFLTYFQNEAQLEKSRLLSDRFSAERPKGSFSTLEIQRTEQGDSAMYLCASSPADSGEKLFFGSGTQLSVL.

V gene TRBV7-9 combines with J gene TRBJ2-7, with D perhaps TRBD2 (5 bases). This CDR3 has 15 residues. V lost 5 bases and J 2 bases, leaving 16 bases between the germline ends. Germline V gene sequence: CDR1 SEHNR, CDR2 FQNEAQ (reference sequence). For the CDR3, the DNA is TGTGCCAGCAGCCGCGTGGCTAGCCCAACCTACGAGCAGTACTTC. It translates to CASSRVASPTYEQYF. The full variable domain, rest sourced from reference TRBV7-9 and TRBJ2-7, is DTGVSQNPRHKITKRGQNVTFRCDPISEHNRLYWYRQTLGQGPEFLTYFQNEAQLEKSRLLSDRFSAERPKGSFSTLEIQRTEQGDSAMYLCASSRVASPTYEQYFGPGTRLTVT.

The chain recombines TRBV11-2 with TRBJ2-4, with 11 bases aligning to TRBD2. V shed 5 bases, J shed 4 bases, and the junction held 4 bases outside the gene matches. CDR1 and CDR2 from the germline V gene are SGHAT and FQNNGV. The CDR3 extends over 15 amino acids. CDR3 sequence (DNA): TGTGCCAGCAGCGTATTAGCGGGGGGGAAAAACATTCAGTACTTC. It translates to CASSVLAGGKNIQYF.

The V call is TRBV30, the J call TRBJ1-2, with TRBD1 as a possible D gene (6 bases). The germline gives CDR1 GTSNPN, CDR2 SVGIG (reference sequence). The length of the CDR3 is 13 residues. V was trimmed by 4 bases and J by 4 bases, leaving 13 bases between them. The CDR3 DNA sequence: TGTGCCTGGATAAGGGGGAACGGCTATGGCTACACCTTC. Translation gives CAWIRGNGYGYTF.

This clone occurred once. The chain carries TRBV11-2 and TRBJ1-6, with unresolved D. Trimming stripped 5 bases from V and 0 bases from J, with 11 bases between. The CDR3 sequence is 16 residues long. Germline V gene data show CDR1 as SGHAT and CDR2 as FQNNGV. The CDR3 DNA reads TGTGCCAGCAGCCAGAGACACAGCTCCTATAATTCACCCCTCCACTTT. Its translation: CASSQRHSSYNSPLHF.

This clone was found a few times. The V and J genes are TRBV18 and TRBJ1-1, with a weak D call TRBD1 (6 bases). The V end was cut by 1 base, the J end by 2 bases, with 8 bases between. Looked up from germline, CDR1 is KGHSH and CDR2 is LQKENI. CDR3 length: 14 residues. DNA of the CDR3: TGTGCCAGCTCACCACAGGGGGAAAACACTGAAGCTTTCTTT. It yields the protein CASSPQGENTEAFF.

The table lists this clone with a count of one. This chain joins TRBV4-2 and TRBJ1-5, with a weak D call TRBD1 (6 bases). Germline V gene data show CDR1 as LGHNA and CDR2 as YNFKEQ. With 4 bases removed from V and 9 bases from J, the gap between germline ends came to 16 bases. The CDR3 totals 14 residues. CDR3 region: CASSPVGGGVPQHF. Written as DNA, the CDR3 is TGTGCCAGCAGCCCGGTAGGGGGTGGGGTGCCCCAGCATTTT.

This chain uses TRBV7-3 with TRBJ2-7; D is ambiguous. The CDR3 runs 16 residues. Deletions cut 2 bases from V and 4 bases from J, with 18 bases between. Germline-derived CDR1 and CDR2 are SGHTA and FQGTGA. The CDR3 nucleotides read TGTGCCAGCAGCTTACAGGTCCCAGTCTTAAAATACGAGCAGTACTTC. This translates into CASSLQVPVLKYEQYF. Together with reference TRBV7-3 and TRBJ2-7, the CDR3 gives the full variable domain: GAGVSQTPSNKVTEKGKYVELRCDPISGHTALYWYRQSLGQGPEFLIYFQGTGAADDSGLPNDRFFAVRPEGSVSTLKIQRTERGDSAVYLCASSLQVPVLKYEQYFGPGTRLTVT.

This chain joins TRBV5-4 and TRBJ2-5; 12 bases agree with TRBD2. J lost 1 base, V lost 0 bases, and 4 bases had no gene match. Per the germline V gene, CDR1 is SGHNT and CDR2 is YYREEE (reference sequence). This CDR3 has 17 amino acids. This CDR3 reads CASSLVLAGGGQETQYF. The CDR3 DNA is TGTGCCAGCAGCTTGGTTCTAGCGGGGGGGGGCCAAGAGACCCAGTACTTC.

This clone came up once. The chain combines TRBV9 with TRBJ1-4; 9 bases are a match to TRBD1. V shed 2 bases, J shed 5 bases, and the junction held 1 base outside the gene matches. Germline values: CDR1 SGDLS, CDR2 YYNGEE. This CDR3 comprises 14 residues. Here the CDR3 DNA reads TGTGCCAGCAGCGTCGGACAGGGGAATGAAAAACTGTTTTTT. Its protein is CASSVGQGNEKLFF.

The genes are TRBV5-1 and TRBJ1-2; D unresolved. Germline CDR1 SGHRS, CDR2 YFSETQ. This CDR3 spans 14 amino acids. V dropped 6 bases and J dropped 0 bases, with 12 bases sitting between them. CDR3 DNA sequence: TGCGCCAGCACACGAGATAATACTAACTATGGCTACACCTTC. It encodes CASTRDNTNYGYTF. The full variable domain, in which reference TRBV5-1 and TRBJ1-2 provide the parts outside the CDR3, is KAGVTQTPRYLIKTRGQQVTLSCSPISGHRSVSWYQQTPGQGLQFLFEYFSETQRNKGNFPGRFSGRQFSNSRSEMNVSTLELGDSALYLCASTRDNTNYGYTFGSGTRLTVV.

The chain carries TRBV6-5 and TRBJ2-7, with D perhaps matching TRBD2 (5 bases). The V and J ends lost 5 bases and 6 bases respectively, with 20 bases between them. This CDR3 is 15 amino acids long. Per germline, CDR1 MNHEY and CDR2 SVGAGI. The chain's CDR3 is CASSKTTSGDAEQYF. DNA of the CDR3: TGTGCCAGCAGTAAAACGACAAGCGGCGACGCCGAGCAGTACTTC.

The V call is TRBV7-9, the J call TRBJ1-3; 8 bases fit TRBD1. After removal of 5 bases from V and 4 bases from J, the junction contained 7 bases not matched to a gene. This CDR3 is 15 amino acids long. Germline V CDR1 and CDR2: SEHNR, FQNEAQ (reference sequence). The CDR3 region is CASSLRQGNGNTIYF. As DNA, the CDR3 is TGTGCCAGCAGCCTCAGACAGGGGAACGGAAACACCATATATTTT.

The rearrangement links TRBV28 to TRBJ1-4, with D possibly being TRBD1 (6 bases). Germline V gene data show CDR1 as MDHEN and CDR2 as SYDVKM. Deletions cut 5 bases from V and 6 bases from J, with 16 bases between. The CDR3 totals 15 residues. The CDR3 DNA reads TGTGCCAGCAGTCCATCAGGGGAGTCGGATGAAAAACTGTTTTTT. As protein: CASSPSGESDEKLFF.

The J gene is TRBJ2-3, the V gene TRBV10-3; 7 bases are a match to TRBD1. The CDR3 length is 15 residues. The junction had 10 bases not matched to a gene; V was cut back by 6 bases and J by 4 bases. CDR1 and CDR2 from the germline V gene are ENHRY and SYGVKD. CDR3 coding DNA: TGTGCCATCAGCGTGGGCCGACAGGGAGCAGATACGCAGTATTTT. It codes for CAISVGRQGADTQYF.

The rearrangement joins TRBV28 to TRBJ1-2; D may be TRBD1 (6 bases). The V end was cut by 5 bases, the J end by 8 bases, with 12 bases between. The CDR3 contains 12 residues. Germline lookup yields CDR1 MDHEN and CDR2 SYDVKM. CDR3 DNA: TGTGCCAGCAGTGAGGGGGTTGGAGGCTACACCTTC. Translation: CASSEGVGGYTF.

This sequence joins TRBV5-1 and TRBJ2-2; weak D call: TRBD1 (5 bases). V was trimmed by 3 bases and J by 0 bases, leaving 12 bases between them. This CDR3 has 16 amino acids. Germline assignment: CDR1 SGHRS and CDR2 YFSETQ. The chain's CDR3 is CASSSVRQTNTGELFF. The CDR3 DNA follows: TGCGCCAGCAGCTCGGTAAGACAGACGAACACCGGGGAGCTGTTTTTT.